The 9 T cell receptor beta chains given below trace back to one sample, sequenced in a study of early T cells in non-severe SARS-CoV-2 infection (dated by TCRdb to about 2021). Library construction relied on 5' RACE. Sequencing relied on a NextSeq 500. The public reads were run again by TCRdb, first through fastp at Q25 and then through MiXCR, and only productive beta chains were kept. Under each unique CDR3 protein, matching rows form one entry showing the most common genes and DNA. Across this sample there are tens of thousands of distinct CDR3 sequences, with around 6% seen only once. The ten most abundant clones make up 9.5% to 15% of the sample. The sequenced sample was whole blood. Receptors originate from an adult who was a healthcare worker with PCR-confirmed SARS-CoV-2 infection or an uninfected control (not recorded which).

This clonotype was seen more than once but under ten times. This chain joins TRBV3-1 and TRBJ2-5; D is ambiguous. Trimming cost V 0 bases and J 7 bases, with 9 bases left between them. CDR3 size: 13 residues. The germline CDR1 and CDR2 sequences are LGHDT and YNNKEL (reference sequence). The CDR3 here is CASSQDAALTQYF. CDR3 DNA: TGTGCCAGCAGCCAAGATGCGGCCCTGACCCAGTACTTC.

This clonotype was seen at least ten times. This sequence joins TRBV20-1 and TRBJ2-7; unclear D gene. The CDR3 extends over 15 amino acids. Trimming took off 0 bases at V and 0 bases at J, with 12 bases between the two ends. Germline lookup yields CDR1 DFQATT and CDR2 SNEGSKA (reference sequence). The CDR3 reads CSARDRRKLSYEQYF. CDR3 DNA: TGCAGTGCTAGAGACCGACGGAAGCTCTCCTACGAGCAGTACTTC.

To note about this clonotype: Just one base apart from a much larger clone, this may be a read error. This rearrangement joins TRBV27 to TRBJ2-3; D is perhaps TRBD1 (6 bases). The CDR3 covers 14 residues. Germline assignment: CDR1 MNHEY and CDR2 SMNVEV (reference sequence). Between the trimmed V and J ends, which lost 5 bases and 4 bases, there was a span of 13 bases. Here the CDR3 reads CASSDRSWADTQYF. CDR3 DNA: TGTGCCAGCAGTGACAGGAGTTGGGCAGATACGCAGTATTTT.

This clonotype was counted at least ten times. The chain carries TRBV5-4 and TRBJ1-5, with no clear D. The CDR3 covers 12 residues. Germline CDR1 SGHNT, CDR2 YYREEE (reference sequence). With 1 base removed from V and 3 bases from J, the gap between germline ends came to 2 bases. CDR3 DNA: TGTGCCAGCAGCTTGAACAATCAGCCCCAGCATTTT. Translating it yields CASSLNNQPQHF. Together with reference TRBV5-4 and TRBJ1-5, the CDR3 gives the full variable domain: ETGVTQSPTHLIKTRGQQVTLRCSSQSGHNTVSWYQQALGQGPQFIFQYYREEENGRGNFPPRFSGLQFPNYSSELNVNALELDDSALYLCASSLNNQPQHFGDGTRLSIL.

Concerning this clonotype: Mismatch with germline at one junction end may stem from a read error. This chain uses TRBV4-3 with TRBJ2-6; 8 bases fit TRBD2. Germline V gene data show CDR1 as LGHNA and CDR2 as YSLEER. The CDR3 contains 15 residues. The CDR3 coding sequence is TGCGCCAGCAGCCAAACTAGCGGTGGGACCAACGTCCTGACTTTC. Residues: CASSQTSGGTNVLTF.

The chain has TRBV18 and TRBJ2-7, with TRBD1 identical over 10 bases. V was pared by 6 bases and J by 2 bases, with 4 bases of the junction left unmatched. CDR3 length: 14 amino acids. Germline V CDR1 and CDR2: KGHSH, LQKENI. This CDR3 is CASSRTGGPYEQYF. As DNA, the CDR3 is TGTGCCAGCTCCCGGACAGGGGGACCCTACGAGCAGTACTTC. The whole variable domain, remainder taken from reference TRBV18 and TRBJ2-7, is NAGVMQNPRHLVRRRGQEARLRCSPMKGHSHVYWYRQLPEEGLKFMVYLQKENIIDESGMPKERFSAEFPKEGPSILRIQQVVRGDSAAYFCASSRTGGPYEQYFGPGTRLTVT.

The genes are TRBV29-1 and TRBJ2-7; 10 nucleotides align to TRBD1. CDR1 and CDR2 (germline): SQVTM, ANQGSEA. This CDR3 is 14 amino acids long. After removal of 5 bases from V and 5 bases from J, the junction contained 9 bases not matched to a gene. The CDR3 loop reads CSVRPGQGLNEQYF. DNA for the CDR3: TGCAGCGTTCGACCGGGACAGGGGCTCAACGAGCAGTACTTC.

The genes are TRBV6-2 or TRBV6-3 and TRBJ2-1; D is perhaps TRBD2 (7 bases). V was pared by 6 bases and J by 4 bases, with 16 bases between. Germline loops: CDR1 MNHEY, CDR2 SVGEGT. CDR3 size: 15 residues. CDR3 bases: TGTGCCAGCAGAGTAGGGGGGGGACCTTACAATGAGCAGTTCTTC. It encodes CASRVGGGPYNEQFF.

This clonotype has at least ten counts. The V call is TRBV29-1, the J call TRBJ2-3, with D tentatively TRBD1 or TRBD2 (5 bases each). Trimming cost V 3 bases and J 1 base, with 8 bases left between them. The germline V gene encodes CDR1 SQVTM and CDR2 ANQGSEA. There are 13 residues in the CDR3. The CDR3 loop is CSVDGAGTDTQYF. The CDR3 DNA sequence: TGCAGCGTTGACGGGGCGGGCACAGATACGCAGTATTTT.